This T cell receptor (beta chain) was found in a study of blood T cell repertoires in COVID-19 (dated by TCRdb to about 2020). About the investigation overall: Collaborator samples came from the United States, Italy and Spain and covered acute and convalescent phases of COVID-19. The repertoires were made available in a free public database intended to serve as a resource for research on the immune response to SARS-CoV-2. Samples came from the ongoing ImmuneRACE study (first 160 participants) plus 1,254 subjects from 6 global collaborators. Where HLA class I and class II types were available, the types were taken from metadata supplied by the sample provider, not from assay-based typing. The sample metadata nearly always contained a de-identified subject ID, COVID-19 status, age in years and sex. Subjects who had been exposed to COVID-19, were actively infected with it, or had recovered from it provided the deeply sampled blood TCRbeta repertoires that made up the dataset. The material from the prospective study consisted of cDNA or gDNA derived from T cells, B-cell-depleted T cells, or PBMCs.

Overall study outcomes, separate from this receptor: The amount of clinical and demographic metadata varied by source and participant and was provided uncurated.

About this clone: The target of this receptor is not known. One base away there is no much larger clone; base qualities are not given.

A second Seattle source provided samples from volunteer blood donors who had recovered from COVID-19. Each collaborating institution followed its own protocols to collect whole blood in K2EDTA tubes. For TCRbeta analysis, collaborators shipped samples as frozen whole blood, isolated PBMCs, or DNA extracted from either of those sample types. The CDR3 measures 12 amino acids from cysteine to phenylalanine. The entry retains the CDR3 DNA only, 36 bases that are in frame from base 1. V is clipped by 9 bases and J by 8 bases, and the sequence between their germline boundaries is 14 bases long. From the germline V gene, CDR1 is KGHDR and CDR2 is SFDVKD. TCRbeta CDR3 regions were amplified from genomic DNA using the immunoSEQ Assay, a bias-controlled multiplex PCR. The original pipeline was this. Nucleated cell counts per sample were estimated from amplification of reference gene primers within the assay. To quantify the absolute abundance of each unique TCRbeta CDR3 rearrangement, sequence reads were collapsed and filtered. For each sample, productive Simpson clonality was calculated as the square root of Simpson's diversity index over productive rearrangements. TCRdb limited this immuneACCESS table to in-frame rearrangements with V and J called. A share of clones is missing; checked studies link under half to unresolved V genes, and the rest is unexplained. The V and J calls and the clone size are those of that table, but D and trimming were determined from the DNA. This sample has roughly 250,000 clones in its table, and roughly 84% of those were observed once. Jointly, the top ten make up 1.5% of the sample.

The sample comprised peripheral blood. The source of this sequence is a woman aged 40 to 50 who had recovered from COVID-19. The chain uses TRBV24-1 and TRBJ2-3; 5 matching bases give a weak D call of TRBD1. The nucleotides are TGTGCCACCGAGCTCAGGGCCGGTACGCAGTATTTT. Protein translation: CATELRAGTQYF.